This TCR beta chain was observed in a study of cytomegalovirus exposure and HLA in healthy donors. The PCR ran on 60 Vbeta and 13 Jbeta primers. The data were produced by immunoSEQ multiplex PCR, yet TCRdb's version contains in-frame clones alone and is incomplete. This sample has roughly 150,000 clones, with around 86% found just once. The receptor was isolated from a man in his fifties in good health and CMV-seropositive. The sample consisted of PBMCs.

The CDR3 spells CASSSRGSGADTQYF. CDR3 sequence (DNA): TGTGCCAGCAGTTCTCGCGGGAGCGGTGCAGATACGCAGTATTTT. The chain has TRBV27 and TRBJ2-3, with 7 nucleotides matching TRBD2. The CDR3 has 15 residues. Germline V gene lookup returns CDR1 MNHEY and CDR2 SMNVEV (reference sequence). The J segment lost 4 bases and the V segment lost 4 bases, leaving 8 bases of the junction unmatched.